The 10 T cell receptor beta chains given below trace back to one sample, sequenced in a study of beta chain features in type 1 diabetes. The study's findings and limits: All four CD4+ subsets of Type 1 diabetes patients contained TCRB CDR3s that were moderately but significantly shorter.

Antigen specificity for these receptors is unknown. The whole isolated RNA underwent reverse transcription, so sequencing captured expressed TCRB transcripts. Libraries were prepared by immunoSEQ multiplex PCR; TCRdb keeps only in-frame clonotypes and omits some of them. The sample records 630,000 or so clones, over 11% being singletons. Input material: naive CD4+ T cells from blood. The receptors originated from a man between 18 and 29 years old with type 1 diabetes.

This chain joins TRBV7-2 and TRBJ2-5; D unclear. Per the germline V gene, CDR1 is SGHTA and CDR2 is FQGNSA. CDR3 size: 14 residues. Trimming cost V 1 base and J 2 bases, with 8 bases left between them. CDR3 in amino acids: CASSLGTLQETQYF. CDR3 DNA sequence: TGTGCCAGCAGCTTAGGAACCTTGCAAGAGACCCAGTACTTC. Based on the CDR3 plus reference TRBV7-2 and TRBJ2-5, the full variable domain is GAGVSQSPSNKVTEKGKDVELRCDPISGHTALYWYRQSLGQGLEFLIYFQGNSAPDKSGLPSDRFSAERTGGSVSTLTIQRTQQEDSAVYLCASSLGTLQETQYFGPGTRLLVL.

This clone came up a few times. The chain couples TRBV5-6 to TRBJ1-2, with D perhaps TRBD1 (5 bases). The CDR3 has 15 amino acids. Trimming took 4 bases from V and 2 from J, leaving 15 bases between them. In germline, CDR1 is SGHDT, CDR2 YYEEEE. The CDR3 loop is CASSPDIWENYGYTF. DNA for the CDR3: TGTGCCAGCAGCCCGGACATATGGGAAAACTATGGCTACACCTTC.

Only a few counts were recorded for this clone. CDR3 region: CASRTSSYNEQFF. CDR3 nucleotide sequence: TGTGCCAGCAGGACGAGCTCCTACAATGAGCAGTTCTTC. This chain connects TRBV2 to TRBJ2-1; D unclear. Trimming pared 6 bases from V and 0 bases from J, leaving 6 bases between. The CDR3 spans 13 residues. The germline V gene has CDR1 SNHLY and CDR2 FYNNEI.

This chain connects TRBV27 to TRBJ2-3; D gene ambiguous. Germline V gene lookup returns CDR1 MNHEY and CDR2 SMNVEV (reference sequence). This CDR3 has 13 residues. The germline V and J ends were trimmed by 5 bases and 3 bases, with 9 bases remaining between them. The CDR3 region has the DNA TGTGCCAGCAGTCGACCCCTTACAGATACGCAGTATTTT. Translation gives CASSRPLTDTQYF.

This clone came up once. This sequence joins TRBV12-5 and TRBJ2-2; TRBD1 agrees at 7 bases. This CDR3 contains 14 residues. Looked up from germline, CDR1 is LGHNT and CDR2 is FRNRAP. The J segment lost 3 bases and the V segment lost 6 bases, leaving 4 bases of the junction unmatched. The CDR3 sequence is CASGPGTDTGELFF. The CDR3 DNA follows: TGTGCTAGTGGCCCCGGGACAGACACCGGGGAGCTGTTTTTT.

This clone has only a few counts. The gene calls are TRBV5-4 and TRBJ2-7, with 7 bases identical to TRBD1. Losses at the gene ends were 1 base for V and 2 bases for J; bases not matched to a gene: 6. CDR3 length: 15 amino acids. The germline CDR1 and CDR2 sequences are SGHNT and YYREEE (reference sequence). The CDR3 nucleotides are TGTGCCAGCAGCTTGAGTGCGACAGGGACCTACGAGCAGTACTTC. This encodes CASSLSATGTYEQYF.

CDR3 DNA: TGCGCCAGCAGCTTGGGGCAGGGGGCCGCAGAGACCCAGTACTTC. Residues: CASSLGQGAAETQYF. This sequence joins TRBV5-1 and TRBJ2-5; 8 positions agree with TRBD1. J was trimmed by 4 bases and V by 0 bases; bases with no gene match: 5. The CDR3 covers 15 residues. Germline V gene sequence: CDR1 SGHRS, CDR2 YFSETQ.

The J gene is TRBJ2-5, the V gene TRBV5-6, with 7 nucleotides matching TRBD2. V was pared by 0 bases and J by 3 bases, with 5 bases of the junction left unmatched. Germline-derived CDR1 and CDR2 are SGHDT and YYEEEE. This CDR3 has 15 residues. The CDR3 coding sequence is TGTGCCAGCAGCTTGGTAGGCACTAGCGAAGAGACCCAGTACTTC. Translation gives CASSLVGTSEETQYF. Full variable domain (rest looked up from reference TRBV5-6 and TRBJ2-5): DAGVTQSPTHLIKTRGQQVTLRCSPKSGHDTVSWYQQALGQGPQFIFQYYEEEERQRGNFPDRFSGHQFPNYSSELNVNALLLGDSALYLCASSLVGTSEETQYFGPGTRLLVL.

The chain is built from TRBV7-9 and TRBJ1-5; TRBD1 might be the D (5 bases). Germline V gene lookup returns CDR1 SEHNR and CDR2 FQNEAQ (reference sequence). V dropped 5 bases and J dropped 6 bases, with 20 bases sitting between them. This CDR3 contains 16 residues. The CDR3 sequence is CASSPPRAAKGQPQHF. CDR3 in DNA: TGTGCCAGCAGCCCCCCCAGGGCGGCAAAAGGTCAGCCCCAGCATTTT.

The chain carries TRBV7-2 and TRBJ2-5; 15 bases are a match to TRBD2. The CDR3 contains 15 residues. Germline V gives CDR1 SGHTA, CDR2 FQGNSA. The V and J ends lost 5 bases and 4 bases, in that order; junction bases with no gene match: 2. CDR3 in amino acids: CASSPGLAGGETQYF. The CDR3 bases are TGTGCCAGCAGCCCGGGACTAGCGGGGGGAGAGACCCAGTACTTC.